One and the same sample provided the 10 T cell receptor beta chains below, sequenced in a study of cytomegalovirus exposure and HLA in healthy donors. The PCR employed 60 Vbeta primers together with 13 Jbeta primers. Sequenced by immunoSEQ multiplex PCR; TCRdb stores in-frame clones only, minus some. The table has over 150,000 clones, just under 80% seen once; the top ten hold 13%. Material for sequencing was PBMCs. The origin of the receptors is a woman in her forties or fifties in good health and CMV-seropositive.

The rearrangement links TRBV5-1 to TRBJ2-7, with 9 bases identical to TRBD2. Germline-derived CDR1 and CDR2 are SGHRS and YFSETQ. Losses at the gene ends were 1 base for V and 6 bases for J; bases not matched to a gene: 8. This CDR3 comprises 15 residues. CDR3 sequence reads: CASSLTRGGRSEQYF. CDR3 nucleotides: TGCGCCAGCAGCTTGACGCGGGGGGGCCGGAGCGAGCAGTACTTC.

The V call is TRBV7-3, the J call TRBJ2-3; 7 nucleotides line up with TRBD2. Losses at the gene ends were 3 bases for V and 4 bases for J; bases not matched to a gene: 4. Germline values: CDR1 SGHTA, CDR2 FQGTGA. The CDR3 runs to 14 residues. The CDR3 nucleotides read TGTGCCAGCAGCTTTCGGGGGGTGTCAGATACGCAGTATTTT. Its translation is CASSFRGVSDTQYF.

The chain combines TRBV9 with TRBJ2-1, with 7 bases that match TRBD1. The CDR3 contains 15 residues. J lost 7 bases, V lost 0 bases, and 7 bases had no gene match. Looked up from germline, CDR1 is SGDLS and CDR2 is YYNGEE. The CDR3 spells CASSVEGALGNEQFF. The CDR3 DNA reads TGTGCCAGCAGCGTAGAGGGGGCGCTGGGGAATGAGCAGTTCTTC.

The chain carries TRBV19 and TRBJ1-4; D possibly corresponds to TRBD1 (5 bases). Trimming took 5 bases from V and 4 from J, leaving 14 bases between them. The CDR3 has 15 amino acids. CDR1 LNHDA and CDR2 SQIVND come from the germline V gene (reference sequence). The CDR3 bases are TGTGCCAGTAGTTCAGCAGGGACTCGTAATGAAAAACTGTTTTTT. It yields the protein CASSSAGTRNEKLFF.

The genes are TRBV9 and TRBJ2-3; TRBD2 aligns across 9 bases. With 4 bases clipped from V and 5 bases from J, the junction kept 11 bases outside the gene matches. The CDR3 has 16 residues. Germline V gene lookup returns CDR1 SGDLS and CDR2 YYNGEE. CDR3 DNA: TGTGCCAGCAGCATCCGCGGCGGGGGGGCTGTAGATACGCAGTATTTT. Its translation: CASSIRGGGAVDTQYF.

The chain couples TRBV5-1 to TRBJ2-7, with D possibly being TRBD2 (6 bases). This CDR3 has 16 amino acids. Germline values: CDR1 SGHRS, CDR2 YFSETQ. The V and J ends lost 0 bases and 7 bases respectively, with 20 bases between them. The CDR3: CASSLAPAGLMGEQYF. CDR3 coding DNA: TGCGCCAGCAGCTTGGCGCCAGCGGGTTTGATGGGAGAGCAGTACTTC.

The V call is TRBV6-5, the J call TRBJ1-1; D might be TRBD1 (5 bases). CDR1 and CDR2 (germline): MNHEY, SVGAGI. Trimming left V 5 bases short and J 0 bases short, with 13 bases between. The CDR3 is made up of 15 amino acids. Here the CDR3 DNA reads TGTGCCAGCAGTGGAGACAGCTTCGTGAACACTGAAGCTTTCTTT. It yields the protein CASSGDSFVNTEAFF.

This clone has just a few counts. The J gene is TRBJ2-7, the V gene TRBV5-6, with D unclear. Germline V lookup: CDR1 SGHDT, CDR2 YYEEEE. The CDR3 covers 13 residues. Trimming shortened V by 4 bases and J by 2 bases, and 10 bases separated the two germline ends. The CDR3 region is CASSRYIAYEQYF. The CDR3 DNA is TGTGCCAGCAGCCGTTATATAGCCTACGAGCAGTACTTC. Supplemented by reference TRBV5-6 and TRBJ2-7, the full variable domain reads DAGVTQSPTHLIKTRGQQVTLRCSPKSGHDTVSWYQQALGQGPQFIFQYYEEEERQRGNFPDRFSGHQFPNYSSELNVNALLLGDSALYLCASSRYIAYEQYFGPGTRLTVT.

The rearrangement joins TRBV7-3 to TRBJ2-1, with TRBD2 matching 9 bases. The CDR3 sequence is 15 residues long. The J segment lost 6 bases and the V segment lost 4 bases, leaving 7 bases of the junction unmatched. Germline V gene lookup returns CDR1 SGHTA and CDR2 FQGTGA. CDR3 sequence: CASSSGPAGGNEQFF. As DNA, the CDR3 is TGTGCCAGCAGCTCAGGCCCAGCGGGGGGCAATGAGCAGTTCTTC.

In DNA, the CDR3 is TGTGCCAGTAGTTCGTCGGGACTAGTCGACGAGCAGTACTTC. It specifies CASSSSGLVDEQYF. The chain is built from TRBV19 and TRBJ2-7, with TRBD2 matching over 8 bases. J was trimmed by 5 bases and V by 5 bases; bases with no gene match: 8. The CDR3 spans 14 residues. The germline gives CDR1 LNHDA, CDR2 SQIVND (reference sequence). Full variable domain (remainder filled in from reference TRBV19 and TRBJ2-7): DGGITQSPKYLFRKEGQNVTLSCEQNLNHDAMYWYRQDPGQGLRLIYYSQIVNDFQKGDIAEGYSVSREKKESFPLTVTSAQKNPTAFYLCASSSSGLVDEQYFGPGTRLTVT.